This T cell receptor beta chain comes out of a study of cytomegalovirus exposure and HLA in healthy donors (dated by TCRdb to about 2017). About the full investigation: An earlier analysis of roughly 500 of the donors reported about 300 Gb of sequence data and 117 million unique TCR beta sequences obtained from about 179 million T cells. The study aimed to test whether signatures of past pathogen exposure could be identified by cataloging public T cell receptors. To predict cytomegalovirus infection status, the study brought together high-throughput TCR immunosequencing, statistical association of individual TCRs with disease status, and machine learning. A later genetic analysis used genome-wide SNP genotypes for about 60% of the 666 donors, treating that subset as a discovery cohort. All discovery cohort repertoires had been generated on a single sequencing platform. To study patterns of TCR occurrence, a later analysis re-analyzed previously published TCR beta repertoires from hundreds of donors and added high-resolution HLA genotyping. Across approximately 420 genotyped donors of the cohort, an average of about 250,000 unique TCR beta nucleotide sequences per donor were sequenced, and roughly 20% of those sequences were non-productive. Along with the 666-subject first cohort, a separate validation cohort of over a hundred different subjects was used. HLA typing included class I and class II loci at four-digit resolution. The genetic ancestry cluster associated with self-reported Caucasian donors included roughly four fifths of the roughly 400 genotyped donors. Approximately 300 gigabases of sequencing data and tens of millions of unique TCR sequences made up an early release that covered fewer than 650 HLA-typed donors. In the later analysis, no new phenotypic data were used to find candidate immune exposures; instead, reliance was placed on TCR beta sequences and their occurrence across donors. An earlier analysis of 587 of the donors used high-throughput TCR beta sequencing to judge whether each TCR beta V gene segment behaved as functional or pseudogenic. Because of strong linkage in the cohort, roughly five DR-DQ haplotypes were treated as single units for association and clustering. Donor age, sex, ethnicity and CMV serostatus were compiled together with the repertoire data. The number of typed donors differed by locus: about 620-640 for A, B, C, DRB1 and DQB1; some 540 for DQA1; about 600 for DPA1; and approximately 450 for DPB1. Using immunosequencing, the study profiled T cell repertoires from some 670 subjects and related those repertoires to cytomegalovirus serostatus. General conclusions and limits of the study: A total of fewer than 200 TCR beta chains were listed by the study as associated with cytomegalovirus. Most TCR sequences were seen in very few donors, while some public TCRs were found in many individuals. In an earlier analysis of about 550 of the donors, most TCR beta V segments were observed in productive rearrangements about 87% or about 30% of the time, broadly matching IMGT annotations. In this cohort, only TCR beta chains were sequenced, and detectable features were limited by the absence of alpha or paired-chain data. Some IMGT-functional V segments, including TRBV6-2 and TRBV6-3, could not be distinguished by the 87-base-pair reads and were therefore excluded. In a later analysis, the rate of TCR association differed among HLA loci, with DRB1 alleles having the most associated TCRs and HLA-C alleles having the fewest. When HLA alleles, especially DR and DQ, strongly co-occurred, TCR associations were difficult to assign to individual alleles. A later analysis found that most CMV-associated TCR beta chains appeared HLA-restricted, with HLA associations seemingly driven largely by CMV exposure. Because some donors lacked HLA typing at each locus, the association tests relied only on the typed subset. A later analysis found that HLA-associated TCR beta chains were more clonally expanded and had lower generation probabilities than equally common non-associated chains. Several of the top co-occurrence clusters appeared to be linked to parvovirus B19, influenza, CMV and Epstein-Barr virus, according to a later analysis. Presence/absence analyses assumed roughly uniform sequencing depth across donors, an assumption that may not hold. According to the authors, the approach could potentially be generalized to other disease states and immunological phenotypes. A later genetic analysis associated a missense DCLRE1C variant with V-gene and J-gene trimming of TCR beta chains, and an independent cohort replicated the association. The only immune exposure information available for the cohort was CMV serostatus. Because counts were too low, about 15 rarely observed V segments, including chromosome 9 orphons, were left out of the earlier analysis of roughly 600 of the donors. In vitro tests confirmed that three of the cytomegalovirus-associated TCR beta chains recognize cytomegalovirus antigens. A later genetic analysis reported fewer N-insertions in productive TCRs among donors in an Asian-associated ancestry cluster than the roughly 690-donor mean. Correlated functional status among segregating V segments might reflect linkage disequilibrium, but an unknown experimental factor could not be ruled out. In both the original and validation cohorts, the classifier was reported to diagnose cytomegalovirus status with high specificity and sensitivity. A group of highly shared sequence variants was considered likely to be a technical artifact of the sequencing pipeline. Specific HLA alleles were associated with 15,000 to 20,000 TCR beta sequences at a false discovery rate of 0.05 in a later analysis. A further reported finding was that TCR beta sequences accurately predicted the HLA-A and HLA-B alleles for most subjects in the first cohort.

Receptors were amplified or captured by the immunoSEQ multiplex PCR assay. For the multiplex PCR, a mixture combining 60 forward primers for TCR Vbeta segments and 13 reverse primers for TCR Jbeta segments was used. The CDR3 region of rearranged TCR beta genes was amplified from genomic DNA with a multiplex PCR assay. Amplified TCR beta libraries were sequenced as 87-base-pair reads on the Illumina HiSeq System. The original methods were these. A later analysis tallied 75 million to 95 million unique TCR beta chains across the 666 repertoires, and some 10 million of those chains were shared by two or more donors. To remove PCR and sequencing errors, raw reads were error-corrected and collapsed into unique sequences using a nearest-neighbor algorithm that merged closely related sequences. V, D and J gene segments were assigned by aligning CDR3 sequences to IMGT reference sequences. For a sequence to be retained, a match of at least six nucleotides to both a V gene segment and a J gene segment was required. Rearrangements were called productive when the CDR3 lacked stop codons and stayed in frame with V and J; all others were non-productive. Following IMGT convention, CDR3 was defined as the stretch from the second conserved V-encoded cysteine to the conserved J-encoded phenylalanine. Sequences without an unambiguous match to a single V gene segment were excluded from the earlier analysis of about 600 of the donors. In an earlier analysis of about 590 of the donors, a V segment was called functional when productive rearrangements were above 56.7%, and segregating when the standard deviation between donors exceeded 5%. A statistical classification framework was developed to diagnose cytomegalovirus status using the catalog of TCR beta chain sequences. In a later analysis, TCR nucleotide sequences were compared against IMGT/GENE-DB human TR gene sequences so that V and J genes could be assigned. A later analysis assigned CDR3 sequences and most-parsimonious VDJ recombination scenarios with the TCRdist pipeline. In a later analysis, each TCR beta chain was defined by its CDR3 amino acid sequence together with its V-gene family, and reads without a unique V-gene family were excluded. As a way to deal with suspected cross-contamination and a sequencing artifact, a later analysis dropped 640 or so nucleotide sequences that were highly shared and had low generation probability. In a later analysis, a clonal expansion index was calculated for each public chain from normalized within-repertoire ranks of inferred template counts. In a later analysis, generation probabilities were computed with a VDJ recombination model fitted to out-of-frame rearrangements, and the resulting probabilities were checked against IGoR. Hypergeometric tests were used in a later analysis to score TCR-TCR, TCR-HLA and TCR-CMV co-occurrence, with a repertoire-size bias correction applied to the TCR pairs. False discovery rates were estimated in a later analysis by permuting HLA or CMV assignments 20 times. In a later analysis, co-occurring TCRs were grouped using DBSCAN, and TCRdist sequence similarity was added for clustering within HLA-allele-positive subsets. Repertoires with fewer than 30,000 or more than 120,000 public chains, plus five repertoires with anomalous nucleotide sharing, were excluded from co-occurrence clustering. This immuneACCESS table, as held by TCRdb, lists in-frame sequences with V and J called but not all clones. Of the missing ones, under half trace to an unresolved V gene in checked studies; the others have no known cause. That table furnishes V, J and clone size, whereas the DNA furnished D and trimming. This sample lists roughly 240,000 clones; 78% were detected once. The top ten constitute approximately 0.47% of the sample.

In total, about 650 healthy bone marrow donors made up the cohort. At the time of sampling, every cohort member was nominally healthy, though immune exposures that went unrecorded were likely present. The donor tested CMV seronegative, placing the donor among the 350 or so seronegative members of the cohort. Each donor provided a peripheral blood sample, and peripheral blood mononuclear cells were used for TCR beta sequencing. The Qiagen DNeasy Blood Extraction Kit was used to extract genomic DNA from the blood cell samples. A word on this clone: The specificity of this receptor is unknown. No much larger clonotype is one base removed from it; base qualities were not supplied.

The CDR3 sequence holds 14 residues, the cysteine and phenylalanine included. The kept DNA is CDR3 alone, 42 bases in frame from the first base. Sequences SGHRS (CDR1) and YFSETQ (CDR2) are obtained from the germline V gene. V loses 0 bases of germline sequence and J loses 10 bases, and the interval between the two ends is 14 bases. The TCR comes from a boy younger than 18 in good health and CMV-seronegative. Sequencing was performed on PBMCs. The chain couples TRBV5-1 to TRBJ2-1; the D region possibly corresponds to TRBD1 (5 bases align). The DNA sequence follows: TGCGCCAGCAGCTTGGTCGGTGGGGCTATCGAGCAGTTCTTC. Translation gives CASSLVGGAIEQFF.